The rows below give T cell receptor beta chains drawn from one sample of a study of blood T cell repertoires in COVID-19. Assay used: immunoSEQ multiplex PCR; TCRdb lists only in-frame clones, some missing. The table has approximately 330,000 clones, 85% to 90% seen once. Input material: peripheral blood. These receptors were taken from a woman aged 50 to 65 with active or convalescent COVID-19. CDR3s include the opening cysteine and the closing phenylalanine or tryptophan. The order of the fields is D gene, J gene, V gene, clone size, CDR3 protein, CDR3 DNA. A D gene is named only where the DNA matches it firmly. Rows may omit the clone size; those that give it use once, few, many or a size class.

>TRBD1|TRBJ2-7|TRBV5-4|-
CASSLVGTVPLEQYF
TGTGCCAGCAGCTTGGTTGGGACAGTTCCCCTCGAGCAGTACTTC
>-|TRBJ1-1|TRBV28|-
CASSFRGRGMNTEAFF
TGTGCCAGCAGTTTCCGGGGGAGAGGCATGAACACTGAAGCTTTCTTT
>-|TRBJ1-2|TRBV27|-
CASSSSGLLYGYTF
TGTGCCAGCAGCTCATCCGGGTTACTCTATGGCTACACCTTC
>-|TRBJ1-2|TRBV5-4|-
CASSPFPARDYGYTF
TGTGCCAGCAGTCCGTTTCCAGCGAGGGACTATGGCTACACCTTC
>TRBD1|TRBJ2-7|TRBV28|-
CASANRDRASGEQYF
TGTGCCAGCGCAAACCGGGACAGGGCCTCGGGGGAGCAGTACTTC
>TRBD1|TRBJ2-5|TRBV28|once
CASSLATGTGETQYF
TGTGCCAGCAGTTTAGCCACCGGGACAGGGGAGACCCAGTACTTC
>TRBD2|TRBJ2-1|TRBV27|-
CASSLLAADEQFF
TGTGCCAGCAGTTTACTAGCGGCGGATGAGCAGTTCTTC
>-|TRBJ2-7|TRBV6-1|-
CASSEFVISYEQYF
TGTGCCAGCAGTGAATTTGTTATCTCCTACGAGCAGTACTTC
>TRBD1|TRBJ2-7|TRBV5-5|-
CASSEPGQGARRSYEQYF
TGTGCCAGCAGCGAGCCGGGACAGGGGGCCAGACGCTCCTACGAGCAGTACTTC
>-|TRBJ2-1|TRBV10-3|-
CAISKSPGDEQFF
TGTGCCATCAGTAAATCTCCAGGGGATGAGCAGTTCTTC
>TRBD1|TRBJ1-4|TRBV19|once
CASSNRQGPGEKLFF
TGTGCCAGTAGTAACAGACAGGGCCCAGGTGAAAAACTGTTTTTT
>-|TRBJ1-1|TRBV9|many
CASSPRSVSDTEAFF
TGTGCCAGCAGCCCACGGTCCGTGTCGGACACTGAAGCTTTCTTT
>-|TRBJ1-1|TRBV3-1/TRBV3-2|-
CASSRVGANTEAFF
TGTGCCAGCAGCCGGGTGGGGGCGAACACTGAAGCTTTCTTT
>-|TRBJ2-2|TRBV19|-
CASSIGGGFTGELFF
TGTGCCAGTAGTATAGGGGGAGGATTCACCGGGGAGCTGTTTTTT
>TRBD1|TRBJ1-1|TRBV10-3|-
CAITSPGQGSEAFF
TGTGCCATCACCTCCCCGGGACAGGGATCAGAAGCTTTCTTT
>-|TRBJ2-1|TRBV30|-
CAWRLHTGFYNEQFF
TGTGCCTGGAGACTTCATACAGGGTTTTACAATGAGCAGTTCTTC
>-|TRBJ2-7|TRBV2|-
CASSDGTKADEQYF
TGTGCCAGCAGTGATGGTACTAAAGCGGACGAGCAGTACTTC
>-|TRBJ1-1|TRBV6-4|-
CASSAQVNTEAFF
TGTGCCAGCAGTGCACAGGTCAACACTGAAGCTTTCTTT
>-|TRBJ1-5|TRBV28|once
CASSFPTRGNQPQHF
TGTGCCAGCAGTTTCCCGACCCGAGGTAATCAGCCCCAGCATTTT
>-|TRBJ1-3|TRBV6-6|-
CAIVTASGNTIYF
TGTGCAATCGTAACAGCCTCTGGAAACACCATATATTTT
>-|TRBJ1-2|TRBV6-5|-
CASSYSVTGHGYTF
TGTGCCAGCAGTTACTCGGTCACAGGACATGGCTACACCTTC
>-|TRBJ1-2|TRBV6-5|once
CASSQANYGYTF
TGTGCCAGCAGTCAGGCTAACTATGGCTACACCTTC
>-|TRBJ2-5|TRBV7-2|-
CASSLSGGVGETQYF
TGTGCCAGCAGCTTATCCGGCGGGGTAGGGGAGACCCAGTACTTC
>TRBD1|TRBJ2-7|TRBV6-2/TRBV6-3|-
CASSISTGLGYEQYF
TGTGCCAGCAGTATCTCGACAGGGCTCGGCTACGAGCAGTACTTC